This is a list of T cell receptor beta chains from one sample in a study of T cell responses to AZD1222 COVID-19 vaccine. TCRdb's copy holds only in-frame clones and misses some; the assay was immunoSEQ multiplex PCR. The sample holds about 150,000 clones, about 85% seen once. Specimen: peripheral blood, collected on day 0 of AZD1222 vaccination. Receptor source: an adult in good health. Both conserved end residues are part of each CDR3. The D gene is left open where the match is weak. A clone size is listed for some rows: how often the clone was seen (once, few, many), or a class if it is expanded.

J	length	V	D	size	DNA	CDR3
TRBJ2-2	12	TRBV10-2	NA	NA	TGCGCCAGCAGCCCCGGTACCGGGGAGCTGTTTTTT	CASSPGTGELFF
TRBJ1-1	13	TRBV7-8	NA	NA	TGTGCCAGCAGCTACGGGACCGACACTGAAGCTTTCTTT	CASSYGTDTEAFF
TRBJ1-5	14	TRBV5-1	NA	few	TGCGCCAGCAGCTTTGATGGTAGCAATCAGCCCCAGCATTTT	CASSFDGSNQPQHF
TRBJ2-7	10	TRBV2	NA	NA	TGTGCCAGCAGTGACTCCGAGCAGTACTTC	CASSDSEQYF
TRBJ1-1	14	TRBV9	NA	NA	TGTGCCAGCAGCGCCGGGCCCGAGAACACTGAAGCTTTCTTT	CASSAGPENTEAFF
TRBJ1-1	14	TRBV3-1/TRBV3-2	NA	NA	TGTGCCAGCAGCCAAGATACGACAGGAACTGAAGCTTTCTTT	CASSQDTTGTEAFF
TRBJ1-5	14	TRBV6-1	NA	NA	TGTGCCAGCAGTGAACAGGGCTGGGATCAGCCCCAGCATTTT	CASSEQGWDQPQHF
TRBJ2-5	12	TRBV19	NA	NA	TGTGCCAGTAGTACCCGCTCAGAGACCCAGTACTTC	CASSTRSETQYF
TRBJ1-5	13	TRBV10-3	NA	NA	TGTGCCATCAGTGAGTCTGGGAATCAGCCCCAGCATTTT	CAISESGNQPQHF
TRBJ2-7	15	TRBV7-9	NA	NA	TGTGCCAGCAGCCCAAGGGGCAGAACAACCTACGAGCAGTACTTC	CASSPRGRTTYEQYF
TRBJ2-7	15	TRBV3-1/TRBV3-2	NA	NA	TGTGCCAGCAGCCAAGTAGGCGGGTCGGTACACGAGCAGTACTTC	CASSQVGGSVHEQYF
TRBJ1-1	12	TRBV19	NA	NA	TGTGCCAGTAATCGGGGGCCTACTGAAGCTTTCTTT	CASNRGPTEAFF
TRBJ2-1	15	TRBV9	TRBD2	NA	TGTGCCAGCAGCCCTCCCCGGGGGGCCTACAATGAGCAGTTCTTC	CASSPPRGAYNEQFF
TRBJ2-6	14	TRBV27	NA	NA	TGTGCCAGCGGAGGTTCCTCTGGGGCCAACGTCCTGACTTTC	CASGGSSGANVLTF
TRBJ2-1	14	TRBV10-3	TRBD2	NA	TGTGCCATCAAAGCGGGAGGCCTCTACAATGAGCAGTTCTTC	CAIKAGGLYNEQFF
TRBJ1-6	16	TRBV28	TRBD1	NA	TGTGCCAGCAGTCCGCTACCGGGACAGATGAATTCACCCCTCCACTTT	CASSPLPGQMNSPLHF
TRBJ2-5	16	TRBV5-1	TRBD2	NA	TGCGCCAGCAGCCCGGGCGGGACTAGCGGACAAGAGACCCAGTACTTC	CASSPGGTSGQETQYF
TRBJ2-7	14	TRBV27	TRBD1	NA	TGTGCCAGCAGTTTGGGACAGGGATACTACGAGCAGTACTTC	CASSLGQGYYEQYF
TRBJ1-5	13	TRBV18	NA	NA	TGTGCCAGCTCCGATAGCCTAAATCAGCCCCAGCATTTT	CASSDSLNQPQHF
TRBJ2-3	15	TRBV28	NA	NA	TGTGCCAGCAGTTTTGGGGGGCTGAGGACAGATACGCAGTATTTT	CASSFGGLRTDTQYF